Each of the 10 T cell receptor beta chains below was sequenced from the same sample in a study of T-cell memory formation after mild COVID-19. Using its own MiXCR run on the 5' RACE reads, TCRdb lists one record per CDR3 protein. The sample has 150,000 to 200,000 distinct CDR3 sequences; more than 15% are singletons. Sequencing was performed on PBMCs or a T cell subset sorted from them (not recorded which). The source of these receptors is an adult woman who had mild COVID-19 (a few samples of this study predate the infection). Cell type and time point are not known.

This clonotype was seen a handful of times. The chain carries TRBV29-1 and TRBJ2-3, with 10 bases aligning to TRBD2. The germline V gene encodes CDR1 SQVTM and CDR2 ANQGSEA. V dropped 2 bases and J dropped 2; count of bases not matched to a gene: 7. The length of the CDR3 is 16 residues. Written as DNA, the CDR3 is TGCAGCGTTGAAAGTCGAGCGGGAGGGATCACAGATACGCAGTATTTT. This gives the protein CSVESRAGGITDTQYF.

The sample holds a few counts of this clonotype. The rearrangement links TRBV20-1 to TRBJ2-3; D might be TRBD1 (6 bases). Germline CDR1 reads DFQATT; CDR2 reads SNEGSKA (reference sequence). This CDR3 is 13 amino acids long. V was pared by 6 bases and J by 1 base, with 11 bases between. In DNA, the CDR3 is TGCAGTGCCCTGGACAGACGCACAGATACGCAGTATTTT. Translation gives CSALDRRTDTQYF.

This chain uses TRBV5-6 with TRBJ2-3; 10 bases are a match to TRBD1. Germline loops: CDR1 SGHDT, CDR2 YYEEEE. This CDR3 has 15 residues. Unmatched junction bases numbered 6, after V lost 3 bases and J lost 5 bases. In DNA, the CDR3 is TGTGCCAGCAGCTCACTCGGACAGGGGGGAGATACGCAGTATTTT. Translated: CASSSLGQGGDTQYF. The full variable domain, in which reference TRBV5-6 and TRBJ2-3 provide the parts outside the CDR3, is DAGVTQSPTHLIKTRGQQVTLRCSPKSGHDTVSWYQQALGQGPQFIFQYYEEEERQRGNFPDRFSGHQFPNYSSELNVNALLLGDSALYLCASSSLGQGGDTQYFGPGTRLTVL.

This clonotype has only a few counts. The chain joins TRBV7-2 to TRBJ1-1, with D hard to call. The CDR3 is 14 residues long. Germline assignment: CDR1 SGHTA and CDR2 FQGNSA. V was cut by 8 bases and J by 1 base, with 14 bases left in between. The CDR3 protein is CASGGRSSNTEAFF. In DNA, the CDR3 is TGTGCCAGCGGAGGGCGGTCATCGAACACTGAAGCTTTCTTT.

This clonotype was seen a few times. This chain joins TRBV4-1 and TRBJ2-7; TRBD1 might be the D (6 bases). The ends were cut back, 5 bases at V and 1 base at J, with 12 bases in the middle. The CDR3 runs 14 residues. Germline V gives CDR1 MGHRA, CDR2 YSYEKL. CDR3 in amino acids: CASSEVQGSYEQYF. DNA for the CDR3: TGCGCCAGCAGCGAAGTACAGGGTTCCTACGAGCAGTACTTC.

V gene TRBV5-1 combines with J gene TRBJ2-7; D remains unclear. The V end was cut by 4 bases, the J end by 0 bases, with 14 bases between. This CDR3 is built from 15 residues. Germline lookup yields CDR1 SGHRS and CDR2 YFSETQ. CDR3 sequence reads: CASSPAPTASYEQYF. CDR3 bases: TGCGCCAGCAGCCCAGCCCCCACAGCCTCCTACGAGCAGTACTTC.

This chain links TRBV5-5 with TRBJ2-5; D remains ambiguous. The CDR3 length is 15 residues. Trimming pared 0 bases from V and 5 bases from J, leaving 14 bases between. CDR1 is SGHKS and CDR2 is YYEKEE in the germline V gene (reference sequence). This CDR3 reads CASSLVPSTAETQYF. CDR3 in DNA: TGTGCCAGCAGCTTGGTGCCCAGTACGGCGGAGACCCAGTACTTC.

This chain links TRBV12-3 or TRBV12-4 with TRBJ2-2; D assignment may be TRBD1 or TRBD2 (5 bases each). The ends were cut back, 8 bases at V and 0 bases at J, with 7 bases in the middle. This CDR3 spans 13 amino acids. CDR3 amino acids: CASGTTNTGELFF. The CDR3 DNA reads TGTGCCAGCGGGACGACGAACACCGGGGAGCTGTTTTTT.

This clonotype has just a few counts. This chain connects TRBV7-3 to TRBJ2-5; TRBD1 is a possible D gene (5 bases). The CDR3 spans 14 residues. V was shortened by 0 bases and J by 5 bases, with 10 bases between the two germline ends. The germline V gene encodes CDR1 SGHTA and CDR2 FQGTGA. Written as DNA, the CDR3 is TGTGCCAGCAGCTTAACTGGGGCCGATGAGACCCAGTACTTC. Protein: CASSLTGADETQYF.

The DNA of the CDR3 is TGCAGCGTTGGGGGCCGCACAGATACGCAGTATTTT. This translates into CSVGGRTDTQYF. The chain has TRBV29-1 and TRBJ2-3, with D tentatively TRBD1 (5 bases). This CDR3 contains 12 residues. Trimming took 4 bases from V and 1 from J, leaving 6 bases between them. Germline lookup yields CDR1 SQVTM and CDR2 ANQGSEA.